The present entry profiles one T cell receptor (beta chain) with its context. This clonotype came up many times. Its antigen is not yet known. No base quality information exists; no much larger clone differs at one position. V is pruned by 2 bases and J by 2 bases, leaving 4 bases of the junction without a gene match. Via the germline V gene, CDR1 is SGHVS and CDR2 FNYEAQ. The CDR3 runs 15 residues from the cysteine to the phenylalanine. Only CDR3 DNA is held: 45 bases, read in frame from base 1. The data belong to a study of T cells in Graves' hyperthyroidism and ophthalmopathy (dated by TCRdb to the late 2010s). About the study as a whole: Peripheral blood samples were taken at initial diagnosis, before any treatment was given. The 100 or so discovery patients were randomly split 7:3 into training and test sets. In addition, the study compared T-cell repertoires in thyroid tissue and in blood from several Graves' hyperthyroidism patients. TCR Vbeta CDR3 sequencing of roughly 140 peripheral blood samples (approximately 44 ophthalmopathy, approximately 80 hyperthyroidism and some 17 progressor patients) is reported in the paper. Following sampling, methimazole starting at 30 mg daily was given to hyperthyroidism patients, and high-dose intravenous methylprednisolone was given to ophthalmopathy patients. Prospective prediction of ophthalmopathy was tested in an independent validation cohort of 18 hyperthyroidism patients and 15 to 17 patients who later progressed to ophthalmopathy. To identify distinguishing TCR V-J signatures, a discovery cohort of about a hundred patients was used, comprising 43 with Graves' ophthalmopathy and around 60 with stable Graves' hyperthyroidism. Results the study describes overall, beyond this receptor: A model built on a 13 V-J signature distinguished ophthalmopathy from stable hyperthyroidism, reaching roughly 88% sensitivity and approximately 83% specificity in cross-validation and 80%/75% in testing. Most expanded thyroid clonotypes (frequency above 0.001) were also found in blood, which suggests that blood repertoires may mirror thyroid immune responses. Sample size was not statistically predetermined, and blinding of investigators to group allocation was not performed. During validation, the model predicted progression to ophthalmopathy a median of roughly six months ahead of onset, with approximately 71% sensitivity and 72.22% specificity.

Stable Graves' hyperthyroidism was defined as no progression to ophthalmopathy during 18 months of follow-up. Hyperthyroidism patients were aged 18 to 65 years and newly diagnosed, with disease duration of less than 2 months. Any patient with an uncontrolled infection, another autoimmune disease, pregnancy or lactation was excluded. Diagnoses were established on the basis of clinical symptoms, serum thyroxine and TRAb, thyroid ultrasound, and orbital computed tomography. PBMCs were isolated from 7.5 to 10 ml of fresh peripheral blood by Ficoll-Paque density gradient centrifugation. Total RNA was extracted using Trizol reagent, and RNA quality was assessed on an Agilent 2100 Bioanalyzer. The TCR beta CDR3 regions were amplified from the RNA transcripts. The TCR CDR3 was subjected to a first round of RT-PCR using the HTBI primer set and the Qiagen OneStep RT-PCR kit. Libraries were constructed in a second round of multiplex PCR, after which size selection and purification were carried out. The libraries were sequenced on an Illumina HiSeq2000 using paired-end 100 bp reads. The source study handled its data this way. SOAPnuke was used to process the raw data, with reads discarded if the reads contained adapters or uncalled bases, had a mean Phred below 15, or lacked an exact constant-primer or identifier match. COPE v1.2.5 was used to merge the high-quality paired reads, and each unique nucleotide sequence was defined as a clonotype. MiTCR v1.1 was used to align clonotypes to the IMGT TRBV, TRBD and TRBJ reference segments. The analysis included only V-J combinations with a frequency above 0.0001, which together covered roughly 99% of the repertoires. The TCS score was defined as F50 (clonal expansion) divided by E x V (chaos), with BLOSUM62-based TCRdist calculated between CDR3 peptides within each V-J. Welch's t-statistics and random forest reduced roughly 500 V-J features to about 13, which were used in a naive Bayes classifier (R e1071). TCRdb handled the public reads itself, with Q25 trimming in fastp and clone calling in MiXCR, and kept productive beta chains. Identical CDR3 protein sequences are pooled into one entry, listed with their most common genes and DNA. The V and J calls follow TCRdb's processing rather than the paper's. The sample yields fewer than 600,000 distinct CDR3 sequences; approximately 15% were counted once. Together, the top ten hold 15% to 20% of the sample.

This receptor was identified in a woman aged 18-30 years with Graves' hyperthyroidism. This chain is built from TRBV7-6 and TRBJ2-5, and 8 bases in between align with TRBD2. Sequencing input: blood. The CDR3 here reads CASSLTSGFQETQYF. The nucleotide sequence is given as TGTGCCAGCAGCTTAACTAGCGGTTTTCAAGAGACCCAGTACTTC.